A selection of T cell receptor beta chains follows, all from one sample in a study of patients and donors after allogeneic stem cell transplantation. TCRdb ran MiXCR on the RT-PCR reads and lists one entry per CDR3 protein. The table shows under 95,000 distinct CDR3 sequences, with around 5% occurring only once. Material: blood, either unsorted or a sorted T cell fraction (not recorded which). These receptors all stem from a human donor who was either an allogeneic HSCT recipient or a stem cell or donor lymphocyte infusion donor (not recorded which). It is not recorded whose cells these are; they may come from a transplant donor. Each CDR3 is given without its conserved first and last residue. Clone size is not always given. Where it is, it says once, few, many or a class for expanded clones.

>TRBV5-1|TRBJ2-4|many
ASSLDAGVKNIQY
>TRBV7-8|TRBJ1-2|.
ASSLEDYSMGGYT
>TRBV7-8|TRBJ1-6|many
ASSPSIVGSHSPLH
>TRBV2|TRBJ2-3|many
ASRARSAGGKNTQY
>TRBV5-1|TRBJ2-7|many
ASSFPDRNYEQY
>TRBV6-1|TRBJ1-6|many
ASSEPGQYNSPLH
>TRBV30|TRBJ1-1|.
AGGPPNMNTEAF
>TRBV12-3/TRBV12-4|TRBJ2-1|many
ASSETSGRLSRSYNEQF
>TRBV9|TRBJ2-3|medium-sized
ASSRGPNTDTQY
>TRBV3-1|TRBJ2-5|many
ASSRTHPGETQY
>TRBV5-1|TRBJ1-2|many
ASSLGSNRMIYGYT
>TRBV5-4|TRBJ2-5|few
ASSFSSGNKETQY
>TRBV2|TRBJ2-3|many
ASSSNGGGDTQY
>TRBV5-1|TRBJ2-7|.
ASSLGDRGGAEQY
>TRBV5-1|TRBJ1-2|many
ASREGLDYGYT
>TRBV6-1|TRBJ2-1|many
ASGRLAQNEQF
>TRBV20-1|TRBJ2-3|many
SATGTLLRADTQY
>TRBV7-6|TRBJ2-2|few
ASSRGAVNTGELF
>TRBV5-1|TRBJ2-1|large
ASSLQAGGRNEQF
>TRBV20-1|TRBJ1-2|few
SATQLQGGWGYT
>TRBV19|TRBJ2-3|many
ASRSTGTSTDTQY
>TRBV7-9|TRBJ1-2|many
ASSPMAGYEGYT
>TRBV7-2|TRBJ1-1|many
ASSIQGEGTEAF
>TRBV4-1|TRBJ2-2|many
ASSLTVTGGAGELF
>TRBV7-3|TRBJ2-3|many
ASSLTGQGAVTDTQY
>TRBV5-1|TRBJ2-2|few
ASSSLTGLGELF
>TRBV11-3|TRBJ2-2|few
ASSFILQGYTGELF
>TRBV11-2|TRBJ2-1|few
ASSLVGRYRFVEQF
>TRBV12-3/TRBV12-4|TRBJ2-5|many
ASSRLAGGPSQETQY
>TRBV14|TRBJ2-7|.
ASNQPGGYEQY
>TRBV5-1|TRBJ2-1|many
ASMGLAGASEQF
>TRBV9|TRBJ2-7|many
ASSVAPQGSNEQY
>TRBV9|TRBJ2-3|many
ASSAPTLGTQY
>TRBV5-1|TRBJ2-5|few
ASSLGAGGNFIETQY
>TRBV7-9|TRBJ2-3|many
ASSLVGSGAAGDTQY
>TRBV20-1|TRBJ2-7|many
SAKQLTPYEQY
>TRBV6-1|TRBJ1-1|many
ASSTDRANTEAF
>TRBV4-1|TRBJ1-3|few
ASSQQVRGNTIY
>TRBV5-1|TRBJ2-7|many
ASRQGQGPSYEQY
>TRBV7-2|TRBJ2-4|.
ASSLGLLGSIQY
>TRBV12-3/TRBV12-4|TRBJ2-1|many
ASSLGGRASNEQF
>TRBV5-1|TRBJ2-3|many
ATSPQGTYTDTQY
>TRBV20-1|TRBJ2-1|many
SYTGLAVSYNEQF
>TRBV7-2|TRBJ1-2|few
ASSSAPGQANYGYT
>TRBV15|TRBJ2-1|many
ATSRGTVNNEQF
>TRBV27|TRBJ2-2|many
ASSLGGPGRANTGELF